This TCR beta chain was profiled in a study of blood T cell repertoires in COVID-19. The V gene end was trimmed by 11 bases and the J gene end by 9 bases; junction bases not matched to a gene: 10. Germline values: CDR1 ENHRY, CDR2 SYGVKD. This CDR3 has 13 amino acids. Clones were read by immunoSEQ multiplex PCR, and TCRdb kept only the in-frame ones, dropping some. The table lists about 250,000 clones, 88% of them singletons. The TCR was taken from a woman between 35 and 50 years old who had been exposed to COVID-19. The sample comprised PBMCs or T cells enriched from blood (not recorded which). The J gene is TRBJ1-6, the V gene TRBV10-3, with TRBD1 matching over 7 bases. The CDR3 loop is CASYSGQSSPLHF. In nucleotides, the CDR3 is TGTGCCTCGTACTCGGGACAGAGTTCACCCCTCCACTTT.